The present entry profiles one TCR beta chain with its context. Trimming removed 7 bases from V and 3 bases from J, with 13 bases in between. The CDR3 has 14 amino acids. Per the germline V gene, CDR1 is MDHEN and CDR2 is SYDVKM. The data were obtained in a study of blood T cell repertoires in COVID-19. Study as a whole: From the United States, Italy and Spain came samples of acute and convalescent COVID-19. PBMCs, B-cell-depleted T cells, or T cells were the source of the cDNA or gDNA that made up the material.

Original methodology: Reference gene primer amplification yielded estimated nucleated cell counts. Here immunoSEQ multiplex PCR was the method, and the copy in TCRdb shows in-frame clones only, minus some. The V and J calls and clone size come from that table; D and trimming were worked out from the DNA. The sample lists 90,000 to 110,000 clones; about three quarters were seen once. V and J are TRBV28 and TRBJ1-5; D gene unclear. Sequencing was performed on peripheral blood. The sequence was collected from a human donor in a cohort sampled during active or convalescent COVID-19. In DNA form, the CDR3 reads TGTGCCAGCAATCCGGGTCAAAACAATCAGCCCCAGCATTTT. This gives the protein CASNPGQNNQPQHF.